This T cell receptor (beta chain) comes out of a study of CD8+ T cells in alopecia areata. Study in general: Tofacitinib ran 6 to 18 months, followed by 6 months off drug. Findings and limits, study-wide: The study found TCR sharing across patients less clear than in mice, possibly for HLA reasons. An increase in clonality over normal scalp was evident in lesional scalp, especially alopecia totalis/universalis.

Trimming stripped 1 base from V and 0 bases from J, with 9 bases between. Germline V gene sequence: CDR1 SGHVS, CDR2 FQNEAQ. This CDR3 is built from 16 residues. A word on this clone: Its antigen is as yet unknown.

Collection of lesional scalp punch biopsies and peripheral blood was performed in alopecia areata patients. As the sequencing template, cDNA was produced by extracting RNA and reverse transcribing it. Only in-frame clones appear in the TCRdb table, and some are missing; sequencing was by immunoSEQ multiplex PCR. Among hundreds of thousands of clones listed, more than 45% were seen once. The J gene is TRBJ2-2, the V gene TRBV7-8; tentatively, D is TRBD1 (5 bases). The source is a human donor with alopecia areata. This material consisted of CD4+ T cells sorted from blood, taken at week 0. CDR3 nucleotide sequence: TGTGCCAGCAGCTTAGTTCGACAGCCGAACACCGGGGAGCTGTTTTTT. It yields the protein CASSLVRQPNTGELFF.